These 6 T cell receptor beta chains were all obtained from the same sample, sequenced in a study of shared T cell receptors in the human thymus. TCRdb's copy holds only in-frame clones and misses some; the assay was immunoSEQ multiplex PCR. The table lists 720,000 or so clones, 70% to 90% of them singletons. A further study also used this sample, focusing on human thymus T cells.

Sample: thymocytes. The receptors originated from a girl less than two years old with a congenital heart defect.

The count of this clone is one. The rearrangement joins TRBV11-2 to TRBJ2-7, with 11 bases matching TRBD2. The CDR3 totals 19 residues. Germline V gene data show CDR1 as SGHAT and CDR2 as FQNNGV. Germline trimming cut 0 bases from V and 1 base from J; bases unmatched to any gene: 11. DNA of the CDR3: TGTGCCAGCAGCTTAGAGCTAGATACTAGCGGGGGTCCTTCCTACGAGCAGTACTTC. Translating gives CASSLELDTSGGPSYEQYF.

CDR3 nucleotides: TGCGCCAGCAGCCAAGATCCGCAGACTAGTGTCAACGAGCAGTACTTC. It specifies CASSQDPQTSVNEQYF. The chain has TRBV4-1 and TRBJ2-7; the D gene is possibly TRBD2 (6 bases). V lost 0 bases and J 5 bases, leaving 17 bases between the germline ends. The CDR3 covers 16 residues. Germline V lookup: CDR1 MGHRA, CDR2 YSYEKL.

The chain links TRBV5-1 to TRBJ2-7; 11 bases are a match to TRBD1. Germline values: CDR1 SGHRS, CDR2 YFSETQ. This CDR3 is 20 amino acids long. V lost 0 bases to trimming and J lost 0 bases; unmatched junction nucleotides: 14. The CDR3 here is CASSLGRRTGGFGNSYEQYF. In DNA, the CDR3 is TGCGCCAGCAGCTTGGGACGTAGGACAGGGGGCTTTGGAAACTCCTACGAGCAGTACTTC.

Written as DNA, the CDR3 is TGTGCCAGTAGTCAGGGACTAGCGGGGACCTACAATGAGCAGTTCTTC. Its translation is CASSQGLAGTYNEQFF. The rearrangement joins TRBV19 to TRBJ2-1; 13 positions match TRBD2. The CDR3 runs to 16 residues. In germline, CDR1 is LNHDA, CDR2 SQIVND (reference sequence). V dropped 5 bases and J dropped 2; count of bases not matched to a gene: 3.

The rearrangement joins TRBV5-1 to TRBJ2-5, with TRBD1 matching 12 bases. V lost 4 bases to trimming and J lost 0 bases; unmatched junction nucleotides: 10. This CDR3 has 18 amino acids. CDR1 and CDR2 (germline): SGHRS, YFSETQ. The CDR3 loop reads CASSKPGQGAQNQETQYF. In DNA form, the CDR3 reads TGCGCCAGCAGCAAACCGGGACAGGGGGCTCAAAACCAAGAGACCCAGTACTTC.

The V call is TRBV11-2, the J call TRBJ1-1, with D perhaps TRBD1 (5 bases). V was clipped by 3 bases and J by 10 bases, with 9 bases between them. CDR1 is SGHAT, CDR2 FQNNGV, per germline. The CDR3 consists of 11 residues. CDR3 DNA sequence: TGTGCCAGCAGCTTCTCGGGGGGAGCTTTCTTT. Translating gives CASSFSGGAFF.